This T cell receptor (beta chain) was observed in a study of blood T cell repertoires in COVID-19. Study-wide context: Sites across the United States, Italy and Spain contributed samples from acute and convalescent COVID-19.

The CDR3 extends over 12 amino acids. The germline V gene encodes CDR1 GTSNPN and CDR2 SVGIG (reference sequence). V shed 7 bases and J 6 bases; nucleotides not matched to a gene: 9. How the authors handled the data: Amplification of reference gene primers was used by the study to estimate nucleated cell counts. Sequencing used immunoSEQ multiplex PCR; TCRdb keeps in-frame clones, though not all of them. The V and J calls and clone size were taken over from that table, and D and trimming were inferred from the DNA. The sample lists about 210,000 clones, 85% occurring once. This clone is a singleton in its sample. Ages ranged from roughly 18 to 100 years, with residence in some 25 US areas. Donors in Cohort 3 who had recovered were those with two negative PCRs, healthcare professional clearance, or resolution of their symptoms.

V usage is TRBV30 and J usage is TRBJ2-7, with 7 positions matching TRBD1. This TCR derives from a man in his forties who had recovered from COVID-19. Input material: PBMCs or T cells enriched from blood (not recorded which). This CDR3 reads CASTGRAAEQYF. CDR3 DNA sequence: TGTGCCTCGACAGGGCGCGCAGCCGAGCAGTACTTC.